The T cell receptor beta chain under discussion was sequenced for a study of Ad26.COV2.S vaccination and SARS-CoV-2 variants. Study-wide context: Donor participated within the Ad26.COV2.S arm of the COV1001 trial. Broader study findings: The TCR breadth and depth analyses may have understated or missed part of the total T cell responses.

Sequencing was performed with immunoSEQ multiplex PCR; in TCRdb, only in-frame clones are kept and a portion is missing. Of roughly 680,000 clones in the sample, roughly 90% were seen once. Treatment denoted: roughly 19 received Ad26.COV2.S at low or high dose, single or two shots; 5 received placebo; per-sample allocation not given. Specimen acquisition occurred on day 63 following the initial vaccine or placebo injection. The junction had 8 bases not matched to a gene; V was cut back by 9 bases and J by 4 bases. The germline CDR1 and CDR2 sequences are SGHRS and YFSETQ. The CDR3 extends over 13 amino acids. Note on this clone: Its antigen is unknown.

The chain employs TRBV5-1 and TRBJ2-5, with 8 bases matching TRBD2. The receptor's source is a person aged 18-65 years who received the Ad26.COV2.S COVID-19 vaccine or a placebo. This material consisted of peripheral blood, taken in a trial of Ad26.COV2.S vaccine versus placebo. Here the CDR3 DNA reads TGCGCCACAGGGACTAGACCAGGAGAGACCCAGTACTTC. Its protein product is CATGTRPGETQYF.